The 21 T cell receptor beta chains presented below share a single source sample, sequenced in a study of shared clonotypes between healthy human individuals. TCRdb keeps only in-frame clones here, not all; method: immunoSEQ multiplex PCR. This table holds some 2,500,000 clones, roughly 93% found once. Sequencing used naive CD4+ T cells from PBMCs. Sample subset: CD45RA+ positively selected. Receptors originate from a man between 18 and 35 years old in good health. Some clones in this sample may be carry-over from other donors' samples.

The rearrangement uses TRBV13 and TRBJ2-3, with D perhaps TRBD2 (6 bases). This CDR3 region has 16 residues. Germline V gene data show CDR1 as PRHDT and CDR2 as FYEKMQ (reference sequence). Trimming left V 4 bases short and J 0 bases short, with 14 bases between. The CDR3 protein is CASSWRRDVSTDTQYF. The CDR3 DNA follows: TGTGCCAGCAGCTGGAGGCGGGATGTTAGCACAGATACGCAGTATTTT.

The rearrangement links TRBV18 to TRBJ2-6; weak D call: TRBD1 (5 bases). Trimming removed 1 base at V and 1 base at J, with 14 bases between. The germline V gene has CDR1 KGHSH and CDR2 LQKENI. This CDR3 comprises 18 residues. The CDR3 loop is CASSPLSRADSGANVLTF. The CDR3 DNA reads TGTGCCAGCTCACCACTTTCCAGGGCCGATTCTGGGGCCAACGTCCTGACTTTC.

This clone was picked up one time. The V and J genes are TRBV7-3 and TRBJ2-3; 8 nucleotides line up with TRBD2. With V trimmed by 5 bases and J by 0 bases, 7 bases remained unmatched. In germline, CDR1 is SGHTA, CDR2 FQGTGA. This CDR3 is 16 amino acids long. CDR3 DNA sequence: TGTGCCAGCAGCCGTTTAGCGGGAACTAGCACAGATACGCAGTATTTT. Translating gives CASSRLAGTSTDTQYF.

The chain carries TRBV5-1 and TRBJ2-3, with D uncertain. The CDR3 has 15 residues. Germline V gene sequence: CDR1 SGHRS, CDR2 YFSETQ. The ends were cut back, 3 bases at V and 5 bases at J, with 16 bases in the middle. The CDR3 sequence: CASSSLGPNIDTQYF. CDR3 bases: TGCGCCAGCAGCTCCCTCGGTCCCAACATAGATACGCAGTATTTT.

CDR3 coding DNA: TGTGCCAGCAGTGCCCGCCGACAGGGGGGTCGGACGATGAACACTGAAGCTTTCTTT. It codes for CASSARRQGGRTMNTEAFF. V usage is TRBV2 and J usage is TRBJ1-1, with 9 bases aligning to TRBD1. The trim removed 4 bases at V and 0 bases at J, leaving 15 bases unmatched. This CDR3 spans 19 amino acids. In germline, CDR1 is SNHLY, CDR2 FYNNEI. Complete variable domain (other parts from reference TRBV2 and TRBJ1-1): EPEVTQTPSHQVTQMGQEVILRCVPISNHLYFYWYRQILGQKVEFLVSFYNNEISEKSEIFDDQFSVERPDGSNFTLKIRSTKLEDSAMYFCASSARRQGGRTMNTEAFFGQGTRLTVV.

This clone appeared once. V usage is TRBV19 and J usage is TRBJ2-7, with 7 bases fitting TRBD2. The CDR3 has 16 amino acids. The V gene's germline CDR1 is LNHDA and CDR2 SQIVND (reference sequence). V shed 4 bases and J 1 base; nucleotides not matched to a gene: 10. As DNA, the CDR3 is TGTGCCAGTAGTAGAGTTGGCGGGAGTGGGTCCTACGAGCAGTACTTC. Residues: CASSRVGGSGSYEQYF.

In the case of this clone: The sample holds other DNA sequences that translate to the same CDR3. The chain couples TRBV5-1 to TRBJ1-5; D possibly corresponds to TRBD1 (5 bases). There are 15 residues in the CDR3. V was clipped by 0 bases and J by 1 base, with 8 bases between them. The germline gives CDR1 SGHRS, CDR2 YFSETQ. CDR3 DNA: TGCGCCAGCAGCTTGGGAGGGGTAAGCAATCAGCCCCAGCATTTT. Amino acid sequence: CASSLGGVSNQPQHF.

The chain recombines TRBV15 with TRBJ2-3; 9 bases match TRBD2. CDR1 and CDR2 from the germline V gene are LNHNV and YYDKDF (reference sequence). The V segment lost 1 base and the J segment 3 bases; nucleotides outside the gene matches: 2. The CDR3 has 15 amino acids. Here the CDR3 DNA reads TGTGCCACCAGCAGAGGACTAGCGGAAACAGATACGCAGTATTTT. This codes for CATSRGLAETDTQYF.

The V call is TRBV7-2, the J call TRBJ2-5, with D possibly TRBD2 on 6 matching bases. Germline loops: CDR1 SGHTA, CDR2 FQGNSA. The CDR3 runs 16 residues. V was cut by 2 bases and J by 2 bases, with 15 bases left in between. CDR3 DNA sequence: TGTGCCAGCAGCTTAATAGGCACTAGCACACAAGAGACCCAGTACTTC. Its translation: CASSLIGTSTQETQYF.

Concerning this clone: Other DNA sequences in the sample encode the same CDR3. The chain couples TRBV27 to TRBJ2-5; D is uncertain. This CDR3 has 11 amino acids. Germline CDR1 reads MNHEY; CDR2 reads SMNVEV (reference sequence). Trimming stripped 3 bases from V and 5 bases from J, with 4 bases between. The DNA for the CDR3 is TGTGCCAGCAGTTTCAGGGAGACCCAGTACTTC. Translating it yields CASSFRETQYF.

The chain is built from TRBV4-1 and TRBJ1-2; D is possibly TRBD1 (6 bases). The CDR3 covers 17 residues. Germline-derived CDR1 and CDR2 are MGHRA and YSYEKL. Trimming cost V 1 base and J 2 bases, with 17 bases left between them. In DNA, the CDR3 is TGCGCCAGCAGCCAAGTCCCGTGGAGGGGGATGAACTATGGCTACACCTTC. Translated, it gives CASSQVPWRGMNYGYTF.

This chain links TRBV5-1 with TRBJ1-1; D is uncertain. Germline loops: CDR1 SGHRS, CDR2 YFSETQ. V was shortened by 0 bases and J by 3 bases, with 9 bases between the two germline ends. This CDR3 has 14 amino acids. The CDR3 nucleotides read TGCGCCAGCAGCTTGGAAGTTTTGTACACTGAAGCTTTCTTT. It translates to CASSLEVLYTEAFF.

This chain links TRBV27 with TRBJ2-3; D call uncertain. The CDR3 covers 13 residues. Germline lookup yields CDR1 MNHEY and CDR2 SMNVEV (reference sequence). Trimming removed 5 bases from V and 1 base from J, with 7 bases in between. Here the CDR3 DNA reads TGTGCCAGCAGTGTCCTGGGCACAGATACGCAGTATTTT. Translated: CASSVLGTDTQYF.

V gene TRBV4-2 combines with J gene TRBJ2-2, with a possible D match to TRBD2 (5 bases). Germline V CDR1 and CDR2: LGHNA, YNFKEQ. The CDR3 sequence is 17 residues long. V lost 3 bases to trimming and J lost 0 bases, with 14 bases between them. Here the CDR3 DNA reads TGTGCCAGCAGCCATCCACCGAGCGGAGCGAACACCGGGGAGCTGTTTTTT. It specifies CASSHPPSGANTGELFF.

This clone appeared once. Within the sample, other DNA sequences also encode this same CDR3. J is TRBJ2-3 and V is TRBV18; 10 nucleotides line up with TRBD1. CDR1 is KGHSH, CDR2 LQKENI, per germline. The CDR3 runs 15 residues. The V and J ends lost 3 bases and 3 bases, in that order; junction bases with no gene match: 3. The CDR3 reads CASSPGTGATDTQYF. CDR3 sequence (DNA): TGTGCCAGCTCACCCGGGACAGGGGCTACAGATACGCAGTATTTT.

The chain joins TRBV23-1 to TRBJ1-2; the match to TRBD1 covers 7 bases. TRBV23-1 falls under the ORF class, with uncertain function. V lost 3 bases, J lost 0 bases, and 19 bases stayed unmatched. CDR3 length: 20 residues. The CDR3 loop reads CASSHYLSRDSLLPNYGYTF. CDR3 bases: TGCGCCAGCAGTCATTACCTATCTCGGGACAGCCTACTCCCTAACTATGGCTACACCTTC.

V gene TRBV7-9 combines with J gene TRBJ1-1, with D hard to call. V shed 5 bases and J shed 5 bases, with 12 bases lying between them. Germline V CDR1 and CDR2: SEHNR, FQNEAQ (reference sequence). This CDR3 region has 13 residues. Here the CDR3 DNA reads TGTGCCAGCAGCCAATATCCCGGGACTGAAGCTTTCTTT. This gives the protein CASSQYPGTEAFF.

This rearrangement joins TRBV4-1 to TRBJ1-2; D call uncertain. The CDR3 consists of 14 residues. The germline V gene has CDR1 MGHRA and CDR2 YSYEKL. Trimming took 1 base from V and 0 from J, leaving 6 bases between them. CDR3 DNA sequence: TGCGCCAGCAGCCAAGGAGTATCTAACTATGGCTACACCTTC. It is translated as CASSQGVSNYGYTF.

The rearrangement joins TRBV6-5 to TRBJ2-7, with D unclear. With 2 bases removed from V and 3 bases from J, the gap between germline ends came to 11 bases. The CDR3 sequence is 14 residues long. Germline assignment: CDR1 MNHEY and CDR2 SVGAGI. CDR3 bases: TGTGCCAGCAGTTACAGAGCCGCCTTCTACGAGCAGTACTTC. Protein product: CASSYRAAFYEQYF.

The chain recombines TRBV4-1 with TRBJ1-1, with a weak D call TRBD1 (5 bases). The CDR3 runs 16 residues. CDR1 is MGHRA and CDR2 is YSYEKL in the germline V gene. Trimming removed 1 base from V and 1 base from J, with 13 bases in between. CDR3 coding DNA: TGCGCCAGCAGCCAAGGTGTCGCAAGGGGGAACACTGAAGCTTTCTTT. This encodes CASSQGVARGNTEAFF.

The chain is built from TRBV6-5 and TRBJ1-1, with a tentative D call TRBD1 (5 bases). Trimming stripped 2 bases from V and 0 bases from J, with 10 bases between. This CDR3 contains 15 residues. CDR1 and CDR2 from the germline V gene are MNHEY and SVGAGI. The DNA for the CDR3 is TGTGCCAGCAGTTACAGGGGAAGTATGAACACTGAAGCTTTCTTT. Protein product: CASSYRGSMNTEAFF.